The entry below describes one T cell receptor beta chain. Its antigen is not identified. The sample originates from a study of radiation and T cells in renal cell carcinoma. Study-wide results and limits: From baseline, blood top tumor clonotypes peaked at 2 weeks post-radiation.

The method was immunoSEQ multiplex PCR; TCRdb's version includes in-frame clones alone and lacks a portion of them. The sample records about 130,000 clones, around nine tenths being singletons. The CDR3 has 13 amino acids. V lost 10 bases to trimming and J lost 5 bases, with 15 bases between them. Per the germline V gene, CDR1 is LNHDA and CDR2 is SQIVND (reference sequence). This sample's time point: baseline pretreatment blood. Described treatment: 15 Gy SBRT to primary tumor, nephrectomy 4 weeks later. Serial blood draws occurred at baseline and 2 and 4 weeks post-SBRT. This renal cell carcinoma was of the clear cell type.

This sequence was found in a woman between 45 and 60 years old with renal cell carcinoma. V usage is TRBV19 and J usage is TRBJ1-5, with D hard to call. The material sequenced was blood, taken from a patient whose treatment included radiotherapy and nephrectomy. CDR3 bases: TGTGCCACAAGGGCCCTTGGGGATCAGCCCCAGCATTTT. It specifies CATRALGDQPQHF. The full variable domain, in which reference TRBV19 and TRBJ1-5 provide the parts outside the CDR3, is DGGITQSPKYLFRKEGQNVTLSCEQNLNHDAMYWYRQDPGQGLRLIYYSQIVNDFQKGDIAEGYSVSREKKESFPLTVTSAQKNPTAFYLCATRALGDQPQHFGDGTRLSIL.